This TCR beta chain was captured by sequencing in a study of T cells in women clearing cervical HPV infection. Study in general: No precancer developed; the control's incident HPV16 infection cleared within 12 months. Controls gave blood once infection was undetectable; cases at lesion identification. General study findings and limits: TRBV6-7 abundance was lower in cases than controls (approximately 0.11% versus 0.16%). Unknown T-cell numbers per sample may underlie the richness differences.

Notes on this clone: Its specificity is not known. Read sequence stops 3 residues before the CDR3 end, and the germline J gene provides the missing end.

Generated by immunoSEQ multiplex PCR, the TCRdb table keeps only in-frame clones and is missing some. This sample contains around 41,000 clones. Germline V gives CDR1 DFQATT, CDR2 SNEGSKA (reference sequence). V lost 5 bases, J lost 3 bases, and 8 bases stayed unmatched. The CDR3 runs to 15 residues. The sequenced sample was blood buffy coat. This sequence was found in a woman aged 18-70 years with a cervical HPV16 infection that either progressed to CIN3+ or cleared (not recorded which). J is TRBJ2-5 and V is TRBV20-1, with 11 bases lining up with TRBD2. Partial CDR3 DNA: TGCAGTGCTCATAGCGGGGGGGCGTTTGAAGAGACC. Translation gives CSAHSGGAFEET. The CDR3 in full is CSAHSGGAFEETQYF.